This T cell receptor beta chain was observed in a study of blood T cell repertoires in COVID-19. Study details: The United States, Italy and Spain provided the acute and convalescent COVID-19 samples. The cDNA or gDNA used as material had been derived from T cells, B-cell-depleted T cells, or PBMCs.

Germline assignment: CDR1 KGHSH and CDR2 LQKENI. This CDR3 is built from 14 residues. V shed 3 bases and J shed 1 base, with 9 bases lying between them. Sequencing used immunoSEQ multiplex PCR; TCRdb keeps in-frame clones, though not all of them. The data contain about 76,000 clones, roughly 81% of them singletons. Sequences were obtained from peripheral blood. The rearrangement uses TRBV18 and TRBJ1-1; the D gene is possibly TRBD1 (5 bases). This receptor was obtained from a man between 60 and 75 years old with COVID-19, enrolled during active disease. CDR3 amino acids: CASSPRDRNTEAFF. CDR3 sequence (DNA): TGTGCCAGCTCACCCAGAGACAGGAACACTGAAGCTTTCTTT.